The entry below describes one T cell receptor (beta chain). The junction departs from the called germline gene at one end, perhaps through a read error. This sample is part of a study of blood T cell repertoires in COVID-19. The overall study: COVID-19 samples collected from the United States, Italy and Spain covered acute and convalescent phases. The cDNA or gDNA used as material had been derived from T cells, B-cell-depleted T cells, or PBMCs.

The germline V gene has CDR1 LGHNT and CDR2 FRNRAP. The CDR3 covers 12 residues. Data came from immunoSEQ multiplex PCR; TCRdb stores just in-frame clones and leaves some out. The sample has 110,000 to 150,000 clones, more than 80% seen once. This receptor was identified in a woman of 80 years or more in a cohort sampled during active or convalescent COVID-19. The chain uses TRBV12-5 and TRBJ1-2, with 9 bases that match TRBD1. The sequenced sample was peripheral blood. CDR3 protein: CASGSYPGQGVF. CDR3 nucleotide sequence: TGTGCTAGTGGTAGCTACCCGGGACAGGGCGTCTTC.